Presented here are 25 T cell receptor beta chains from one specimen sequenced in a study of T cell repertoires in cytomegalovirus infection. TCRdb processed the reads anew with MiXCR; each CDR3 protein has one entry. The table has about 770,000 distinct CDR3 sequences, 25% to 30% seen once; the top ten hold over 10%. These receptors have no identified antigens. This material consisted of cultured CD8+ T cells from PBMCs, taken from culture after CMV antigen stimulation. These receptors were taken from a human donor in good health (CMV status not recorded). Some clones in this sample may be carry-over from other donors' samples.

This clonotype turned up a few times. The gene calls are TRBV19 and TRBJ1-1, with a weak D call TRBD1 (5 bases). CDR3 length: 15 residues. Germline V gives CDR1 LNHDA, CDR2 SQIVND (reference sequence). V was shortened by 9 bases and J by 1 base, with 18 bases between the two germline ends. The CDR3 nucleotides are TGTGCCAGCCGGACACGTCCGTTTGGGAACACTGAAGCTTTCTTT. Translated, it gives CASRTRPFGNTEAFF.

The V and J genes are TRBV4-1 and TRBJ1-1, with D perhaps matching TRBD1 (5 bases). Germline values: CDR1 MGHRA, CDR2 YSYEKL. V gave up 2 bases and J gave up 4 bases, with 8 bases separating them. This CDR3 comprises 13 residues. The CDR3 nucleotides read TGCGCCAGCAGCCAATGGGGGACCACTGAAGCTTTCTTT. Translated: CASSQWGTTEAFF.

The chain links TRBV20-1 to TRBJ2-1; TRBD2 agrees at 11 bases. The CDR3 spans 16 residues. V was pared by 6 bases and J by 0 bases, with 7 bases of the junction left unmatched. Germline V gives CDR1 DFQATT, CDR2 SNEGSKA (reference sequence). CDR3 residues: CSADASGGSSYNEQFF. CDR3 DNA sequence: TGCAGTGCCGACGCTAGCGGGGGGAGCTCCTACAATGAGCAGTTCTTC.

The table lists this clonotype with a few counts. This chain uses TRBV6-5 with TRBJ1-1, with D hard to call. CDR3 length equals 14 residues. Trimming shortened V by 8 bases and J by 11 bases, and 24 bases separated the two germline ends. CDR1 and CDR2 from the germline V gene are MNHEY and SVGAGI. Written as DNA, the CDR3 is TGTGCCAGCGAAGTTATGGAGGGCAGTCGCCGGGCTTTCTTT. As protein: CASEVMEGSRRAFF.

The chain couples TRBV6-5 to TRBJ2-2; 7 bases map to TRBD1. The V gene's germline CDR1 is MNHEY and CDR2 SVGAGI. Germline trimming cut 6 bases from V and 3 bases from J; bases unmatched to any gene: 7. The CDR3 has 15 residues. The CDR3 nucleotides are TGTGCCAGCAGCCTGGGACAGACTTACACCGGGGAGCTGTTTTTT. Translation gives CASSLGQTYTGELFF.

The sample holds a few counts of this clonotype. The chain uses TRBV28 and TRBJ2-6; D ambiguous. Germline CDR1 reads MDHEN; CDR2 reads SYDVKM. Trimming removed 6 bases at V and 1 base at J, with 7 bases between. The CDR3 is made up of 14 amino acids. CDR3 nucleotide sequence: TGTGCCAGCAGAAAAGGTTCTGGGGCCAACGTCCTGACTTTC. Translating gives CASRKGSGANVLTF.

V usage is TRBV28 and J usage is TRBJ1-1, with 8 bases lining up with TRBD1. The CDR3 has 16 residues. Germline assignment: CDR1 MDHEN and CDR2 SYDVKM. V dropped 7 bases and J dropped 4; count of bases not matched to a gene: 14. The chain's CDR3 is CASNLDPRGQGTEAFF. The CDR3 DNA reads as TGTGCCAGCAACCTCGATCCCAGGGGGCAAGGCACTGAAGCTTTCTTT.

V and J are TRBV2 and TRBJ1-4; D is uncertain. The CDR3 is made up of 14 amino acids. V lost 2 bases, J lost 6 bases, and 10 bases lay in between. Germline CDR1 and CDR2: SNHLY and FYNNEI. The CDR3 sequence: CASSEYWEDEKLFF. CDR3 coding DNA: TGTGCCAGCAGTGAATATTGGGAAGATGAAAAACTGTTTTTT.

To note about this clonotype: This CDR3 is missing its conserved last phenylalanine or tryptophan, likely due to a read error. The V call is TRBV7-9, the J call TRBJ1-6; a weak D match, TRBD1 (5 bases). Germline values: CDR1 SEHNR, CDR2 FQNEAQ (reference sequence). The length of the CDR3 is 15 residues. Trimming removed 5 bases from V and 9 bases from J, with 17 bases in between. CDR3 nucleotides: TGTGCCAGCAGCCCCCCCTTGGGGGTAAGTTCACCCCTCCACTCT. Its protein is CASSPPLGVSSPLHS.

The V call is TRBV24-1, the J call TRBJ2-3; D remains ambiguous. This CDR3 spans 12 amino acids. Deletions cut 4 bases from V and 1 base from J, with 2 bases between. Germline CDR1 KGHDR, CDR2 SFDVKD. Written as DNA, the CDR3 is TGTGCCACCAGTGAACGCACAGATACGCAGTATTTT. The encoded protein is CATSERTDTQYF.

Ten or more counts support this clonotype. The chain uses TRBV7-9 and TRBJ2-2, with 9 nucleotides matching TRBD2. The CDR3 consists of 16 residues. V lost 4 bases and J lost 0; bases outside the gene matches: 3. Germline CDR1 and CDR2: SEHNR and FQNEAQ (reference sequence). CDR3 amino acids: CASSSSGGPNTGELFF. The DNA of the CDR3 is TGTGCCAGCAGCTCCAGCGGGGGGCCGAACACCGGGGAGCTGTTTTTT.

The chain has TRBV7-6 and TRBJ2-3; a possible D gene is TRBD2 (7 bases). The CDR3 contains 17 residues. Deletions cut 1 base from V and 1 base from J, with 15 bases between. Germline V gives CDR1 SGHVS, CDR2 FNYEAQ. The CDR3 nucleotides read TGTGCCAGCAGCTTAGGGACAAAAGGGGGGGGCACAGATACGCAGTATTTT. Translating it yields CASSLGTKGGGTDTQYF.

CDR3 in DNA: TGTGCCAGCAGCCCCGAACCCCTCTATAATTCACCCCTCCACTTT. It yields the protein CASSPEPLYNSPLHF. J is TRBJ1-6 and V is TRBV27; the D is unclear. Trimming took off 6 bases at V and 3 bases at J, with 12 bases between the two ends. The germline gives CDR1 MNHEY, CDR2 SMNVEV (reference sequence). The CDR3 has 15 amino acids.

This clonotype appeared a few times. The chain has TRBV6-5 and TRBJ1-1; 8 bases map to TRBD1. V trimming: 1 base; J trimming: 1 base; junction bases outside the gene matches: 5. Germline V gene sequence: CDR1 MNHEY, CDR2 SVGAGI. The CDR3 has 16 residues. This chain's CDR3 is CASSYLFGTGNTEAFF. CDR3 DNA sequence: TGTGCCAGCAGTTACTTATTCGGGACAGGGAACACTGAAGCTTTCTTT.

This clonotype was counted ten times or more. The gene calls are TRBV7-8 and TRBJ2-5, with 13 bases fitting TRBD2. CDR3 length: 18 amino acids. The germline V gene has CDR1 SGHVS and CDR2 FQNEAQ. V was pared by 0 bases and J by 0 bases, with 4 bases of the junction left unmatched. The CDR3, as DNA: TGTGCCAGCAGCTTAGCAGTGGGACTAGCGGGGTACCAAGAGACCCAGTACTTC. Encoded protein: CASSLAVGLAGYQETQYF.

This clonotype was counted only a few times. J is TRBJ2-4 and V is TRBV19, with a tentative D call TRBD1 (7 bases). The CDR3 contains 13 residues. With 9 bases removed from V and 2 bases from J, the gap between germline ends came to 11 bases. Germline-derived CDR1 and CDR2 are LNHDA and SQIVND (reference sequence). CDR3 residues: CASQGGSKNIQYF. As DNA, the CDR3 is TGTGCCAGCCAGGGGGGCTCCAAAAACATTCAGTACTTC.

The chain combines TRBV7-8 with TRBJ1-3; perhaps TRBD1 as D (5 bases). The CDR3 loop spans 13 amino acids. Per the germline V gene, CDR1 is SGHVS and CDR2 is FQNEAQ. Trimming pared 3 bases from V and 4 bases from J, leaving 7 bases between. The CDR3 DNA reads TGTGCCAGCAGCTTGAGGGGCGGAAACACCATATATTTT. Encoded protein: CASSLRGGNTIYF. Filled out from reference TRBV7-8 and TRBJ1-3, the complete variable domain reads GAGVSQSPRYKVAKRGQDVALRCDPISGHVSLFWYQQALGQGPEFLTYFQNEAQLDKSGLPSDRFFAERPEGSVSTLKIQRTQQEDSAVYLCASSLRGGNTIYFGEGSWLTVV.

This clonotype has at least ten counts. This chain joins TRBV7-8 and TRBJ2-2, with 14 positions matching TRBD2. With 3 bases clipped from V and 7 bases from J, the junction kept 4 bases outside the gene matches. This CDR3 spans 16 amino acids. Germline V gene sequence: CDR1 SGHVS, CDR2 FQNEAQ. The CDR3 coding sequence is TGTGCCAGCAGCTTGGGACTAGCGGGGGTAATCGGGGAGCTGTTTTTT. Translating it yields CASSLGLAGVIGELFF.

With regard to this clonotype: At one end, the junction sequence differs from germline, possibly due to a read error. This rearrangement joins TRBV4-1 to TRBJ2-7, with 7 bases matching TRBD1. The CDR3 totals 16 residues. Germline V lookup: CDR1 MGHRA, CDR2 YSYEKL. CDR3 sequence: CASSPVADRVAYEQYF. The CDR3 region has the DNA TGTGCCAGCAGCCCAGTGGCCGACAGGGTGGCCTACGAGCAGTACTTC.

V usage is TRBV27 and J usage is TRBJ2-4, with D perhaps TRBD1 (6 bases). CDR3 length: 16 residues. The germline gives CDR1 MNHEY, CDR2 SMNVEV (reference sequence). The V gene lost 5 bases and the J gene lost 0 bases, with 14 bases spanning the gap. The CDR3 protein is CASSDGTGIAKNIQYF. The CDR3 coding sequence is TGTGCCAGCAGTGATGGTACAGGGATAGCCAAAAACATTCAGTACTTC.

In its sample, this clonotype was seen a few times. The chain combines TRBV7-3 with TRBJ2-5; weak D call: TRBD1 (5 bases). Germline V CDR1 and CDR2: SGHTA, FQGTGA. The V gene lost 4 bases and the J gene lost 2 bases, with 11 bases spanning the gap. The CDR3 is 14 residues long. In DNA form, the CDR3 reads TGTGCCAGCAGCTCCCCGACAGCACAAGAGACCCAGTACTTC. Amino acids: CASSSPTAQETQYF.

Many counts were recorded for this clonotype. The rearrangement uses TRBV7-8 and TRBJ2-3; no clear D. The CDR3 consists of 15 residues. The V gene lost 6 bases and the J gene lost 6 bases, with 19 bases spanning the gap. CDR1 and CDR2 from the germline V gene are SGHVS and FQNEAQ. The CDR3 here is CASSLKGRFMDTQYF. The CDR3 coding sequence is TGTGCCAGCAGTCTTAAGGGCAGATTCATGGATACGCAGTATTTT.

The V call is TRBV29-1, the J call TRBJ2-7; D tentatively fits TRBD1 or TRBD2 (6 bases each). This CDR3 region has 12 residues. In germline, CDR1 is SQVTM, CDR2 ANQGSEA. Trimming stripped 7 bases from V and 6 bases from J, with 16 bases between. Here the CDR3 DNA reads TGCAGCGGCCTGACGGGGGCCGGCGAGCAGTACGTC. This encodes CSGLTGAGEQYV.

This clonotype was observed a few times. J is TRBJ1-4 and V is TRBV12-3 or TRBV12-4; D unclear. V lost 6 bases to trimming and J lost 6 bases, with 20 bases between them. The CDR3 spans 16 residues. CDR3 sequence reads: CASRALSWARDEKLFF. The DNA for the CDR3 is TGTGCCAGCAGGGCCCTGTCGTGGGCGCGGGATGAAAAACTGTTTTTT.

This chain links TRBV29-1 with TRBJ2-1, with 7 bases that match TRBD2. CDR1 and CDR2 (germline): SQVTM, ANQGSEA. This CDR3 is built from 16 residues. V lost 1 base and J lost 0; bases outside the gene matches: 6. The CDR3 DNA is TGCAGCGTTGAAGGTCAGCGGGGCCACTCCTACAATGAGCAGTTCTTC. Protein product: CSVEGQRGHSYNEQFF.